The rows below give T cell receptor beta chains drawn from one sample of a study of PD-1 blockade in classical Hodgkin lymphoma. Profiled with immunoSEQ multiplex PCR; TCRdb holds only in-frame clones, not every one. The sample lists about 20,000 clones, more than 75% occurring once. The specimen comprised CD8+ T cells from blood, sampled before the fourth cycle of nivolumab. All receptors come from a human donor with classical Hodgkin lymphoma. Both conserved end residues are part of each CDR3. The D gene is left open where the match is weak. Expanded clones are given a class, and other clones once, few, many or no size at all.

D gene	V gene	clone size	J gene	CDR3 DNA	CDR3 protein
TRBD1	TRBV29-1	.	TRBJ2-6	TGCAGCGTTGAAGACGGGACAGGGGGATTGGGGGCCAACGTCCTGACTTTC	CSVEDGTGGLGANVLTF
TRBD2	TRBV10-2	.	TRBJ2-1	TGCGCCAGCAGTGAACTGGGACTAGCGGGGGGGGGAGAGCAGTTCTTC	CASSELGLAGGGEQFF
TRBD2	TRBV9	.	TRBJ2-7	TGTGCCAGCAGCGTAGCTAGCGGATACTACGAGCAGTACTTC	CASSVASGYYEQYF
.	TRBV7-8	.	TRBJ2-7	TGTGCCAGCAGCTTAGGTGGGGGAGGCTACGAGCAGTACTTC	CASSLGGGGYEQYF
TRBD1	TRBV6-1	.	TRBJ2-6	TGTGCCAGCAGTGACACTATCGACAGGGCTGGGGCCAACGTCCTGACTTTC	CASSDTIDRAGANVLTF
.	TRBV19	.	TRBJ2-5	TGTGCCACTTCGGGCGGGGAAGAGACCCAGTACTTC	CATSGGEETQYF
TRBD2	TRBV7-2	.	TRBJ2-1	TGTGCCAGCAGCTTAGACACTAGCGGGGTCTACAATGAGCAGTTCTTC	CASSLDTSGVYNEQFF
.	TRBV2	.	TRBJ2-7	TGTGCCAGCAGTGAATTCTACAGGGATAACTACGAGCAGTACTTC	CASSEFYRDNYEQYF
TRBD2	TRBV7-8	.	TRBJ2-3	TGTGCCAGCAGCCTACGGACTAGCGGAAACACAGATACGCAGTATTTT	CASSLRTSGNTDTQYF
TRBD1	TRBV30	.	TRBJ1-1	TGTGCCTGGAAGTTGGGACAGGGATACACTGAAGCTTTCTTT	CAWKLGQGYTEAFF
TRBD2	TRBV4-1	.	TRBJ2-1	TGCGCCAGCAGCCACCATAGCGGGGGGCCCTACAATGAGCAGTTCTTC	CASSHHSGGPYNEQFF
.	TRBV25-1	.	TRBJ2-2	TGTGCCAGCGGGGGGCCCGGGCAGTCGAACACCGGGGAGCTGTTTTTT	CASGGPGQSNTGELFF
TRBD2	TRBV7-6	.	TRBJ2-1	TGTGCCAGCAGCTTAACTGCTGCCCCGAGTCTAGCGGGGGGAACCTCCTACAATGAGCAGTTCTTC	CASSLTAAPSLAGGTSYNEQFF
TRBD2	TRBV9	.	TRBJ2-7	TGTGCCAGCAGCGTTAGCGGGGGGGCGGGCGAGCAGTACTTC	CASSVSGGAGEQYF
.	TRBV7-8	once	TRBJ1-4	TGTGCCAGCAGCTTGGGCAGGCTGTTCCAAACTAATGAAAAACTGTTTTTT	CASSLGRLFQTNEKLFF
.	TRBV6-5	once	TRBJ1-2	TGTGCCAGCAGTCAATCTCCCCATGGGGGCTACACCTTC	CASSQSPHGGYTF
.	TRBV2	few	TRBJ1-6	TGTGCCAGCAGTGAGGGGACGGGGGGGAATTCACCCCTCCACTTT	CASSEGTGGNSPLHF
TRBD1	TRBV6-5	.	TRBJ1-2	TGTGCCAGCAGTTACGATATAATAGGACAGGGGGCCTCCTTC	CASSYDIIGQGASF
.	TRBV27	.	TRBJ2-3	TGTGCCAGCAGTTTAAGGCGGACGGCTAGCACAGATACGCAGTATTTT	CASSLRRTASTDTQYF
.	TRBV15	.	TRBJ1-4	TGTGCCACCAGTCCGACAAGGGGGTTTGGTGAAAAACTGTTTTTT	CATSPTRGFGEKLFF
TRBD1	TRBV19	.	TRBJ2-7	TGTGCCAGTAGAACCGGGACAGGAGCCTACGAGCAGTACTTC	CASRTGTGAYEQYF
.	TRBV21-1	.	TRBJ1-1	TGTGCCAGCAGCCCCCGACGGGCGAACACTGAAGCTTTCTTT	CASSPRRANTEAFF
.	TRBV5-6	once	TRBJ1-2	TGTGCCAGCAGCTTGGAAGATCTGCGGAGCTACACCTTC	CASSLEDLRSYTF
.	TRBV7-9	few	TRBJ2-2	TGTGCCAGCAGCTTCGACACCGGGGAGCTGTTTTTT	CASSFDTGELFF
TRBD1	TRBV7-2	.	TRBJ2-3	TGTGCCAGCAGCCGAGGACAGGCTAGCACAGATACGCAGTATTTT	CASSRGQASTDTQYF
.	TRBV5-6	.	TRBJ1-4	TGTGCCAGCAGGTCCTCCCCCACTGGTGCCGAAAAACTGTTTTTT	CASRSSPTGAEKLFF
TRBD1	TRBV11-2	.	TRBJ2-7	TGTGCCAGCAGCTTCGCGGGACAGGGGATATCCTACGAGCAGTACTTC	CASSFAGQGISYEQYF
.	TRBV6-5	.	TRBJ1-6	TGTGCCAGCAGTTACGGGGGTTATTCACCCCTCCACTTT	CASSYGGYSPLHF
TRBD1	TRBV11-1	.	TRBJ1-4	TGTGCCAGCAGTGACAGGGGAGGTGAAAAACTGTTTTTT	CASSDRGGEKLFF
.	TRBV5-6	.	TRBJ2-4	TGTGCCAGCCTGGCGGCCGGCCTAAACATTCAGTACTTC	CASLAAGLNIQYF
.	TRBV9	.	TRBJ2-2	TGTGCCAGCAGCGGGGGTTTCGCGAACACCGGGGAGCTGTTTTTT	CASSGGFANTGELFF
.	TRBV7-9	.	TRBJ2-7	TGTGCCAACAGCTCCTACGAGCAGTACTTC	CANSSYEQYF
.	TRBV5-5	.	TRBJ1-2	TGTGCCAGCAGCTTGGAAGCAGGGATCAACTACACCTTC	CASSLEAGINYTF
.	TRBV9	.	TRBJ2-2	TGTGCCAGCAGCGTAGGGCGAGGGGGCGGGGAGCTGTTTTTT	CASSVGRGGGELFF
.	TRBV6-5	.	TRBJ1-4	TGTGCCAGCAGTAGTATGGTTTTAGATGAAAAACTGTTTTTT	CASSSMVLDEKLFF
TRBD1	TRBV4-3	.	TRBJ1-2	TGCGCCAGCAGCCAAGAAAGGACAGGGAACTATGGCTACACCTTC	CASSQERTGNYGYTF
.	TRBV5-6	.	TRBJ1-1	TGTGCCGGCAGCGCGGGGGGTAACACTGAAGCTTTCTTT	CAGSAGGNTEAFF
TRBD1	TRBV28	.	TRBJ2-5	TGTGCCAGCAGCCCCATCCTCGACAGGGATGGGGTGACCCAGTACTTC	CASSPILDRDGVTQYF
TRBD2	TRBV27	.	TRBJ2-7	TGTGCCAGCAGTTATAGCGGGGGGATCTCCTACGAGCGGTACTTC	CASSYSGGISYERYF
.	TRBV6-5	.	TRBJ2-7	TGTGCCAGCAGTTACGATCAGGGGCTCGAGCAGTACTTC	CASSYDQGLEQYF
TRBD1	TRBV18	.	TRBJ2-7	TGTGCCAGCTCACCATTGGGACAGGGAAGCTCCTACGAGCAGTACTTC	CASSPLGQGSSYEQYF
.	TRBV9	.	TRBJ1-2	TGTGCCAGCAGCGTATCAAGCGATCTTAACTATGGCTACACCTTC	CASSVSSDLNYGYTF